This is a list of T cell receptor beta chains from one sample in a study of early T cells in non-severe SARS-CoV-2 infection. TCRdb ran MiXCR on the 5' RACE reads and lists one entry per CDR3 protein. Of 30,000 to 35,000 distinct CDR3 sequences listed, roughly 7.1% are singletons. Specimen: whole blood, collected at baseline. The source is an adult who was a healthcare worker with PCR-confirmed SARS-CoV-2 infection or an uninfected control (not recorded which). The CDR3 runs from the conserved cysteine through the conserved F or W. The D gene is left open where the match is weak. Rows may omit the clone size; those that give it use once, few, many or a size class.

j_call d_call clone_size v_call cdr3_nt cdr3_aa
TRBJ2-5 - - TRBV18 TGTGCCAGCTCAACCCAAGAGACCCAGTACTTC CASSTQETQYF
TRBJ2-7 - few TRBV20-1 TGCAGTGCTAGAGTAAGTTTGGCCTCCTACGAGCAGTACTTC CSARVSLASYEQYF
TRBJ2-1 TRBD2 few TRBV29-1 TGCAGCGTCCGGACTAGCGGGATGTCCTACAATGAGCAGTTCTTC CSVRTSGMSYNEQFF
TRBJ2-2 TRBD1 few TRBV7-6 TGTGCCAGCAGCCAGAGACAGGGGTACACCGGGGAGCTGTTTTTT CASSQRQGYTGELFF
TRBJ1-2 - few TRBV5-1 TGCGCCAGCAGCTTGGAGGGGAACTATGGCTACACCTTC CASSLEGNYGYTF
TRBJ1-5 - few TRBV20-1 TGCAGTGCGAGCGTGACAGGAATTAGCAATCAGCCCCAGCATTTT CSASVTGISNQPQHF
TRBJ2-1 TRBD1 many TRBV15 TGTGCCACCAGCAGAGTAGAGGGGACAGGCTACAATGAGCAGTTCTTC CATSRVEGTGYNEQFF
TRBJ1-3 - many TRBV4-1 TGCGCCAGCAGCCAAGATGTAGGCGGGAGGCGTGGAAACACCATATATTTT CASSQDVGGRRGNTIYF
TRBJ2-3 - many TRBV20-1 TGCAGTGCTAGCTGGGCAGGGGGGGGCACAGATACGCAGTATTTT CSASWAGGGTDTQYF
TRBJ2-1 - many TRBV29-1 TGCAGCGTTGGGAGAGAACCGGGGATTGATGAGCAGTTCTTC CSVGREPGIDEQFF
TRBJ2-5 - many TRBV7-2 TGTGCCAGCGCGGACGGGGAGGAGACCCAGTACTTC CASADGEETQYF
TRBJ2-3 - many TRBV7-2 TGTGCCAGCAGCTTAGGTAGCGGCACAGATACGCAGTATTTT CASSLGSGTDTQYF
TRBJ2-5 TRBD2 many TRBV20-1 TGCAGTGCTAGAGCACTAGCGGGGAACCAAGAGACCCAGTACTTC CSARALAGNQETQYF
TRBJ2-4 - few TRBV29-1 TGCAGCGTTGAAGTGGGGGTGAGAAAAAACATTCAGTACTTC CSVEVGVRKNIQYF
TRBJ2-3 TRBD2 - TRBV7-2 TGTGCCAGCGGGACTACTAGCACAGATACGCAGTATTTT CASGTTSTDTQYF
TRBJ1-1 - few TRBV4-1 TGCGCCAGCAGCCAAGAATTTCGACCAGGAGATGAAGCTTTCTTT CASSQEFRPGDEAFF
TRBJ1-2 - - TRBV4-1 TGCGCCAGCAGCCAAGAATACAGGGACTATGGCTACACCTTC CASSQEYRDYGYTF
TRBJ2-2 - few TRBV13 TGTGCCAGCAGCCCCTTTCCTCGGGGTTCCGGGGAGCTGTTTTTT CASSPFPRGSGELFF
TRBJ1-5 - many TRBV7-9 TGTGCCAGCAGCTTAGCAGGGTTCGATCAGCCCCAGCATTTT CASSLAGFDQPQHF
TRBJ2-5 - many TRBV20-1 TGCAGTGCTAGAGATCAGTGGACAACCCAAGAGACCCAGTACTTC CSARDQWTTQETQYF
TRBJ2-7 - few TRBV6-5 TGTGCCAGCAGGGTAGACAGGCGTAAAGAGCAGTACTTC CASRVDRRKEQYF
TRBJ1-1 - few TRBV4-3 TGCGCCAGCAGCCAAGATTATGAGGGAAACACTGAAGCTTTCTTT CASSQDYEGNTEAFF
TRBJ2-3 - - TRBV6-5 TGTGCCAGCAGCACGGGACCCCCAGACCCAGATACGCAGTATTTT CASSTGPPDPDTQYF
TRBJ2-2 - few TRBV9 TGTGCCAGCAGCGTTGAGAGAGACACCGGGGAGCTGTTTTTT CASSVERDTGELFF
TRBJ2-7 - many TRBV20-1 TGCAGTGCTAGAGTCGGTGCATTGATGGACGAGCAGTACTTC CSARVGALMDEQYF
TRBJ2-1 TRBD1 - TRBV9 TGTGCCAGGTATACCGGGACAGTCTCAGGGTGGTTCTACAATGAGCAGTTCTTC CARYTGTVSGWFYNEQFF
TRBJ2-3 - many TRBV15 TGTGCCACCAGCACTCCATCGACAGATACGCAGTATTTT CATSTPSTDTQYF
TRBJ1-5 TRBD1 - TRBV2 TGTGCCAGCAGTACCAGGGGGTCGAGGAATCAGCCCCAGCATTTT CASSTRGSRNQPQHF
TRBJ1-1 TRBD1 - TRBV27 TGTGCCAGCAGTGCTAAAGGAGGGACAGGGGGCGCAGCTAGGATGAACACTGAAGCTTTCTTT CASSAKGGTGGAARMNTEAFF
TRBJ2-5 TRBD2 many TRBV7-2 TGTGCCAGCAGCTTCCGCAAAGCGGGAGGAGAGACCCAGTACTTC CASSFRKAGGETQYF
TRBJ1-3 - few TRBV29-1 TGCAGCGTCTCTAAGGACAGTTCGGGAAACACCATATATTTT CSVSKDSSGNTIYF
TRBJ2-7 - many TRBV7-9 TGTGCCAGCAGCTTACCGGGAGAGGGAACCTACGAGCAGTACTTC CASSLPGEGTYEQYF
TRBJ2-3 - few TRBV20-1 TGCAGTGCTTCACTACCTTTTGGCACAGATACGCAGTATTTT CSASLPFGTDTQYF
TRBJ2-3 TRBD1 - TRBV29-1 TGCAGCGCACGTACCGGGACAGGGAGCACAGATACGCAGTATTTT CSARTGTGSTDTQYF
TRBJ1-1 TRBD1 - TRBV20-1 TGCAGTGCTTATACAGGGGCGGGGATGAACACTGAAGCTTTCTTT CSAYTGAGMNTEAFF
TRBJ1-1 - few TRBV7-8 TGTGCCAGTCAGTACGGGGGAATTGTTGCTGAAGCTTTCTTT CASQYGGIVAEAFF
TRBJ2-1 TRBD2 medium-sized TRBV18 TGTGCCAGCTCACCACAACTAGCGGGAGGAAAGGGTGAGCAGTTCTTC CASSPQLAGGKGEQFF
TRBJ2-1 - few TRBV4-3 TGCGCCAGCAGCCAATTAGGACAGCACAATGAGCAGTTCTTC CASSQLGQHNEQFF
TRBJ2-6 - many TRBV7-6 TGTGCCAGCAGCTTGACGGATAGCTCTGGGGCCAACGTCCTGACTTTC CASSLTDSSGANVLTF
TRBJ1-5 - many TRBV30 TGTGCCTGGAGTTCGGGCTACGATAGCAATCAGCCCCAGCATTTT CAWSSGYDSNQPQHF
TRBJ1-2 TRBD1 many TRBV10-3 TGTGCCATCAGTGTGTCGGGACAGGACCAGATTAACTATGGCTACACCTTC CAISVSGQDQINYGYTF
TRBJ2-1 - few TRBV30 TGTGCCTGGAGTGTGAGTCTGTGGACGGAGCAGTTCTTC CAWSVSLWTEQFF